This TCR beta chain came from a study of tissue T cells after allogeneic stem cell transplantation. Germline V gene sequence: CDR1 KGHPV, CDR2 FQNQEV (reference sequence). The CDR3 totals 13 residues. The ends were cut back, 3 bases at V and 0 bases at J, with 4 bases in the middle. In its sample, this clone is medium-sized. Gene names denote mouse genes. The read stops 1 residue short of the end of the CDR3; the missing end is completed from the germline J gene. The table came from immunoSEQ multiplex PCR; TCRdb's copy has only in-frame clones and leaves some out. The sample lists 3,500 to 4,500 clones, approximately 50% occurring once. Time point denoted: mouse harvest day 14 after allogeneic transplant. Tail vein injection delivered 10^7 T-cell-depleted bone marrow cells and 10^6 splenic CD5+ T cells.

The receptor was derived from a female BALB/c mouse given C57BL/6 T cells with graft-versus-host disease after an allogeneic hematopoietic cell transplant. The rearrangement links TRBV26 to TRBJ2-3; D ambiguous. The sequenced material came from lymph node tissue. The part of the CDR3 DNA that was read is TGTGCCAGCAGTCTTCCTAGTGCAGAAACGCTGTAT. Translated, it gives CASSLPSAETLY. The full-length CDR3 reads as CASSLPSAETLYF.